This is a list of T cell receptor beta chains from one sample in a study of blood T cell repertoires in COVID-19. Assay: immunoSEQ multiplex PCR; the TCRdb copy retains only in-frame clones and omits some. The sample lists 150,000 to 190,000 clones, approximately 85% occurring once. Material for sequencing was peripheral blood. The receptors stem from a woman aged 60-70 years with COVID-19, enrolled during active disease. CDR3s include the opening cysteine and the closing phenylalanine or tryptophan. D genes are given only for firm matches. The size field is filled for only some rows; it gives once, few, many or a size class.

d_call: TRBD1
clone_size: NA
v_call: TRBV24-1
j_call: TRBJ1-4
cdr3_aa: CATSDPGQGATNEKLFF
cdr3_nt: TGTGCCACCAGTGATCCGGGACAGGGTGCAACTAATGAAAAACTGTTTTTT

d_call: NA
clone_size: NA
v_call: TRBV5-1
j_call: TRBJ1-2
cdr3_aa: CASSLGGAEVYTF
cdr3_nt: TGCGCCAGCAGCTTGGGTGGTGCGGAGGTCTACACCTTC

d_call: NA
clone_size: NA
v_call: TRBV10-3
j_call: TRBJ1-3
cdr3_aa: CAISESEISSGNTIYF
cdr3_nt: TGTGCCATCAGTGAGTCCGAAATCAGCTCTGGAAACACCATATATTTT

d_call: TRBD1
clone_size: NA
v_call: TRBV4-2
j_call: TRBJ1-3
cdr3_aa: CASSQERTGGESGNTIYF
cdr3_nt: TGTGCCAGCAGCCAAGAAAGAACAGGGGGCGAATCTGGAAACACCATATATTTT

d_call: TRBD2
clone_size: NA
v_call: TRBV5-1
j_call: TRBJ2-1
cdr3_aa: CASTGGNGRNSYNEQFF
cdr3_nt: TGCGCCAGCACGGGCGGGAACGGGAGGAACTCCTACAATGAGCAGTTCTTC

d_call: NA
clone_size: NA
v_call: TRBV19
j_call: TRBJ1-3
cdr3_aa: CASSMDSVSGNTIYF
cdr3_nt: TGTGCCAGTAGTATGGACAGCGTCTCTGGAAACACCATATATTTT

d_call: TRBD1
clone_size: NA
v_call: TRBV4-2
j_call: TRBJ1-2
cdr3_aa: CASSPQSGGKGGYTF
cdr3_nt: TGTGCCAGCAGCCCCCAATCAGGGGGAAAGGGTGGCTACACCTTC

d_call: NA
clone_size: NA
v_call: TRBV6-1
j_call: TRBJ1-2
cdr3_aa: CASSEAFRHFGYTF
cdr3_nt: TGTGCCAGCAGTGAAGCATTTAGACACTTTGGCTACACCTTC

d_call: TRBD1
clone_size: NA
v_call: TRBV12-3/TRBV12-4
j_call: TRBJ1-5
cdr3_aa: CASSTGGEPQHF
cdr3_nt: TGTGCCAGCAGCACAGGGGGTGAGCCCCAGCATTTT

d_call: NA
clone_size: once
v_call: TRBV11-2
j_call: TRBJ2-1
cdr3_aa: CASRPAVPGVANEQFF
cdr3_nt: TGTGCCAGCAGGCCAGCTGTGCCGGGGGTAGCCAATGAGCAGTTCTTC

d_call: TRBD2
clone_size: NA
v_call: TRBV10-1
j_call: TRBJ2-5
cdr3_aa: CASSGPGVAGEETQYF
cdr3_nt: TGCGCCAGCAGTGGGCCCGGGGTAGCGGGGGAGGAGACCCAGTACTTC

d_call: TRBD1
clone_size: once
v_call: TRBV5-6
j_call: TRBJ2-2
cdr3_aa: CASSLDDRGRGELFF
cdr3_nt: TGTGCCAGCAGCTTGGACGACAGGGGTCGCGGGGAGCTGTTTTTT

d_call: TRBD2
clone_size: NA
v_call: TRBV11-2
j_call: TRBJ2-5
cdr3_aa: CASSLGGSGGTQYF
cdr3_nt: TGTGCCAGCAGCTTAGGGGGTAGCGGGGGGACCCAGTACTTC

d_call: TRBD1
clone_size: NA
v_call: TRBV6-5
j_call: TRBJ1-2
cdr3_aa: CASSPGTGGVRGYTF
cdr3_nt: TGTGCCAGCAGTCCCGGGACAGGGGGCGTTCGGGGCTACACCTTC